One and the same sample provided the 27 T cell receptor beta chains below, sequenced in a study of CD8 T cells in Susac syndrome. Reverse transcription of roughly 0.45 to 1 ug RNA was performed with random hexamers. Using its own MiXCR run on the immunoSEQ multiplex PCR reads, TCRdb lists one record per CDR3 protein. The data hold 80,000 or so distinct CDR3 sequences, with about 93% observed a single time. The sequenced sample consisted of CD4+ T cells from PBMCs. The receptors originated from a human donor with Susac syndrome.

This chain uses TRBV6-1 with TRBJ2-1; the D is unclear. V was clipped by 7 bases and J by 2 bases, with 12 bases between them. The germline CDR1 and CDR2 sequences are MNHNS and SASEGT. This CDR3 is 14 amino acids long. The CDR3 protein is CASKPGLAYNEQFF. The CDR3 region has the DNA TGTGCCAGCAAGCCCGGGCTAGCCTACAATGAGCAGTTCTTC.

The rearrangement joins TRBV29-1 to TRBJ1-3; tentative D call: TRBD1 (5 bases). This CDR3 is built from 13 residues. Germline-derived CDR1 and CDR2 are SQVTM and ANQGSEA. V was clipped by 4 bases and J by 5 bases, with 12 bases between them. This chain's CDR3 is CSVGDRERNTIYF. Written as DNA, the CDR3 is TGCAGCGTTGGTGACAGAGAAAGAAACACCATATATTTT.

The chain employs TRBV6-6 and TRBJ2-7; D unclear. Germline V lookup: CDR1 MNHNY, CDR2 SVGAGI (reference sequence). V was trimmed by 0 bases and J by 4 bases, leaving 10 bases between them. The CDR3 has 14 residues. In DNA form, the CDR3 reads TGTGCCAGCAGTTACTCCCAAACTGAATACGAGCAGTACTTC. Its protein product is CASSYSQTEYEQYF.

A single count supports this clonotype. The chain is built from TRBV28 and TRBJ1-1; unclear D gene. Trimming pared 2 bases from V and 7 bases from J, leaving 14 bases between. There are 14 residues in the CDR3. CDR1 MDHEN and CDR2 SYDVKM come from the germline V gene. CDR3: CASSLSRLHFEAFF. CDR3 sequence (DNA): TGTGCCAGCAGTTTAAGTAGACTACACTTTGAAGCTTTCTTT.

This rearrangement joins TRBV7-2 to TRBJ2-3, with D perhaps TRBD2 (6 bases). The CDR3 is 12 residues long. Germline loops: CDR1 SGHTA, CDR2 FQGNSA. The germline V and J ends were trimmed by 5 bases and 10 bases, with 13 bases remaining between them. The CDR3 reads CASSLEGRAQYF. In nucleotides, the CDR3 is TGTGCCAGCAGCCTGGAGGGCCGGGCGCAGTATTTT. Together with reference TRBV7-2 and TRBJ2-3, the CDR3 gives the full variable domain: GAGVSQSPSNKVTEKGKDVELRCDPISGHTALYWYRQSLGQGLEFLIYFQGNSAPDKSGLPSDRFSAERTGGSVSTLTIQRTQQEDSAVYLCASSLEGRAQYFGPGTRLTVL.

Comments on this clonotype: The junction differs from germline at one of its ends, possibly a read error. For the CDR3, the DNA is TGTGCCAGCATCTTGGGCCCCGCCAGGGTCGCAAGGGGCTACACCTTC. Its protein product is CASILGPARVARGYTF. This sequence joins TRBV5-6 and TRBJ1-2; tentatively, D is TRBD1 (5 bases). The CDR3 loop spans 16 amino acids. Germline V gene lookup returns CDR1 SGHDT and CDR2 YYEEEE.

J is TRBJ2-7 and V is TRBV18, with D perhaps matching TRBD2 (6 bases). Germline assignment: CDR1 KGHSH and CDR2 LQKENI. The V end lost 3 bases, the J end lost 6 bases, and 18 bases lay between the germline ends. This CDR3 spans 15 amino acids. The CDR3 sequence is CASSPSSRDWGEQYF. DNA for the CDR3: TGTGCCAGCTCACCCTCATCCCGGGACTGGGGCGAGCAGTACTTC.

This clonotype was counted only a few times. The chain employs TRBV6-4 and TRBJ2-5; D not certain. The germline V gene encodes CDR1 MRHNA and CDR2 SNTAGT. Deletions cut 5 bases from V and 2 bases from J, with 9 bases between. This CDR3 contains 13 residues. DNA for the CDR3: TGTGCCAGCAGTCCCGGAGATCAAGAGACCCAGTACTTC. Translation gives CASSPGDQETQYF.

This chain connects TRBV12-3 or TRBV12-4 to TRBJ1-4; D ambiguous. V lost 6 bases and J 11 bases, leaving 16 bases between the germline ends. The CDR3 sequence is 13 residues long. The CDR3 loop is CASRSAWEEKLFF. Here the CDR3 DNA reads TGTGCCAGCAGATCGGCCTGGGAGGAGAAACTGTTTTTT.

The rearrangement uses TRBV6-6 and TRBJ2-3; D gene unclear. CDR1 is MNHNY, CDR2 SVGAGI, per germline (reference sequence). Trimming cost V 6 bases and J 4 bases, with 8 bases left between them. This CDR3 has 12 amino acids. The DNA of the CDR3 is TGTGCCAGCAGCCCTCACTCAGATACGCAGTATTTT. Its protein is CASSPHSDTQYF.

Only one count was recorded for this clonotype. This sequence joins TRBV10-3 and TRBJ2-3, with D possibly being TRBD1 (6 bases). Per the germline V gene, CDR1 is ENHRY and CDR2 is SYGVKD. This CDR3 comprises 13 residues. Deletions cut 4 bases from V and 9 bases from J, with 14 bases between. CDR3 loop: CAISVVGGGTQYF. The CDR3, as DNA: TGTGCCATCAGTGTGGTAGGGGGTGGAACGCAGTATTTT.

In this sample, this clonotype turned up once. V and J are TRBV18 and TRBJ1-1; D ambiguous. The germline V gene has CDR1 KGHSH and CDR2 LQKENI. V lost 4 bases to trimming and J lost 1 base, with 13 bases between them. The CDR3 runs to 15 residues. The CDR3: CASSLYEGGNTEAFF. CDR3 DNA: TGTGCCAGCTCACTTTACGAAGGTGGGAACACTGAAGCTTTCTTT.

The rearrangement uses TRBV20-1 and TRBJ1-1; D not resolved. In germline, CDR1 is DFQATT, CDR2 SNEGSKA (reference sequence). Deletions cut 3 bases from V and 2 bases from J, with 10 bases between. The CDR3 sequence is 13 residues long. The CDR3 nucleotides read TGCAGTGCTAGTTACCGAAGCAACACTGAAGCTTTCTTT. It translates to CSASYRSNTEAFF.

For the CDR3, the DNA is TGCGCCAGCAGCCTGGAGGGTTCAAAAATCGATGAGCAGTTCTTC. Its translation is CASSLEGSKIDEQFF. The chain uses TRBV5-1 and TRBJ2-1; possible D gene TRBD2, 6 bases. Germline lookup yields CDR1 SGHRS and CDR2 YFSETQ. V was shortened by 4 bases and J by 8 bases, with 19 bases between the two germline ends. The CDR3 sequence is 15 residues long.

The chain couples TRBV30 to TRBJ2-5; 9 bases fit TRBD1. The CDR3 spans 14 residues. V trimming: 5 bases; J trimming: 9 bases; junction bases outside the gene matches: 13. Germline CDR1 reads GTSNPN; CDR2 reads SVGIG (reference sequence). As DNA, the CDR3 is TGTGCCTGGGAGGACAGGGGACTACGGAATGCCCAGTACTTC. Amino acid sequence: CAWEDRGLRNAQYF.

The V gene is TRBV30, the J gene TRBJ2-6; D is undetermined. V lost 0 bases, J lost 2 bases, and 8 bases lay in between. Germline V CDR1 and CDR2: GTSNPN, SVGIG (reference sequence). This CDR3 has 15 residues. The CDR3 sequence: CAWSVPLPGANVLTF. DNA of the CDR3: TGTGCCTGGAGTGTTCCCCTCCCTGGGGCCAACGTCCTGACTTTC.

V and J are TRBV6-5 and TRBJ1-6; D gene uncertain. This CDR3 is built from 15 residues. CDR1 MNHEY and CDR2 SVGAGI come from the germline V gene. Trimming pared 2 bases from V and 10 bases from J, leaving 15 bases between. The CDR3 sequence is CASSYGKRKGSPLHF. The CDR3 region has the DNA TGTGCCAGCAGTTACGGGAAAAGGAAGGGCTCACCCCTCCACTTT.

The chain carries TRBV20-1 and TRBJ2-5; the match to TRBD2 covers 13 bases. Per the germline V gene, CDR1 is DFQATT and CDR2 is SNEGSKA (reference sequence). The length of the CDR3 is 16 residues. Germline trimming cut 0 bases from V and 5 bases from J; bases unmatched to any gene: 6. The CDR3 DNA follows: TGCAGTGCTAGAGAAGGACTAGCGGGAGTTTCGGAGACCCAGTACTTC. This gives the protein CSAREGLAGVSETQYF.

The chain recombines TRBV5-1 with TRBJ2-7, with TRBD1 matching over 10 bases. Germline V CDR1 and CDR2: SGHRS, YFSETQ. The CDR3 spans 15 residues. V lost 1 base, J lost 3 bases, and 4 bases stayed unmatched. The CDR3 protein is CASSLQGQGLYEQYF. CDR3 bases: TGCGCCAGCAGCTTGCAGGGACAGGGGCTCTACGAGCAGTACTTC.

This chain links TRBV6-4 with TRBJ2-7; possible D gene TRBD2, 6 bases. Germline values: CDR1 MRHNA, CDR2 SNTAGT. The V and J ends lost 3 bases and 9 bases respectively, with 15 bases between them. This CDR3 region has 13 residues. The CDR3 bases are TGTGCCAGCAGTGAAGACGGGGGTAGACGGCAGTACTTC. It specifies CASSEDGGRRQYF.

The chain employs TRBV3-1 and TRBJ2-7, with 13 positions matching TRBD2. V shed 0 bases, J shed 5 bases, and the junction held 7 bases outside the gene matches. Germline values: CDR1 LGHDT, CDR2 YNNKEL (reference sequence). The CDR3 consists of 17 residues. DNA for the CDR3: TGTGCCAGCAGCCAAGATTATTTGACTAGCGGGAGGAACGAGCAGTACTTC. Translating gives CASSQDYLTSGRNEQYF.

This sequence joins TRBV5-1 and TRBJ2-1, with TRBD1 matching over 9 bases. V was clipped by 4 bases and J by 7 bases; unmatched bases: 15. CDR3 size: 17 residues. The V gene's germline CDR1 is SGHRS and CDR2 YFSETQ. The CDR3, as DNA: TGCGCCAGCAGCGTGGGACAGGGAATCGGATTGGGGAATGAGCAGTTCTTC. Translating it yields CASSVGQGIGLGNEQFF.

This chain joins TRBV5-6 and TRBJ2-1; D is unclear. The germline V gene encodes CDR1 SGHDT and CDR2 YYEEEE. The CDR3 extends over 17 amino acids. V gave up 0 bases and J gave up 3 bases, with 16 bases separating them. The CDR3 DNA is TGTGCCAGCAGCTTGGGACTGCCAGGCGACGGCTACAATGAGCAGTTCTTC. Translating it yields CASSLGLPGDGYNEQFF.

The chain carries TRBV5-5 and TRBJ2-5, with a weak D call TRBD1 (6 bases). V was pared by 4 bases and J by 5 bases, with 12 bases between. There are 13 residues in the CDR3. CDR1 and CDR2 from the germline V gene are SGHKS and YYEKEE (reference sequence). The CDR3 nucleotides are TGTGCCAGCAGCCTCACAGGGACGGAGACCCAGTACTTC. Its protein product is CASSLTGTETQYF. The full variable domain, in which reference TRBV5-5 and TRBJ2-5 provide the parts outside the CDR3, is DAGVTQSPTHLIKTRGQQVTLRCSPISGHKSVSWYQQVLGQGPQFIFQYYEKEERGRGNFPDRFSARQFPNYSSELNVNALLLGDSALYLCASSLTGTETQYFGPGTRLLVL.

V and J are TRBV30 and TRBJ1-6; D gene uncertain. The CDR3 loop spans 11 amino acids. Trimming took 5 bases from V and 11 from J, leaving 10 bases between them. Germline V CDR1 and CDR2: GTSNPN, SVGIG (reference sequence). The DNA of the CDR3 is TGTGCCTGGTCCCGGCCGGCACCCCTCCACTTT. Translating it yields CAWSRPAPLHF. The full variable domain, rest sourced from reference TRBV30 and TRBJ1-6, is SQTIHQWPATLVQPVGSPLSLECTVEGTSNPNLYWYRQAAGRGLQLLFYSVGIGQISSEVPQNLSASRPQDRQFILSSKKLLLSDSGFYLCAWSRPAPLHFGNGTRLTVT.

The chain employs TRBV7-9 and TRBJ1-2, with D tentatively TRBD1 (5 bases). V lost 0 bases, J lost 6 bases, and 17 bases lay in between. The length of the CDR3 is 16 residues. Germline V lookup: CDR1 SEHNR, CDR2 FQNEAQ (reference sequence). Here the CDR3 DNA reads TGTGCCAGCAGCTTAGCCGGGTCAGGGCGAGCGGATGGCTACACCTTC. Translating it yields CASSLAGSGRADGYTF.

The chain has TRBV5-5 and TRBJ1-2; D remains ambiguous. Germline CDR1 reads SGHKS; CDR2 reads YYEKEE (reference sequence). The CDR3 is made up of 15 amino acids. V lost 3 bases, J lost 4 bases, and 16 bases lay in between. The CDR3 region has the DNA TGTGCCAGCAGCTACGGTGGAGGGAAACTCTATGGCTACACCTTC. The encoded protein is CASSYGGGKLYGYTF.